This T cell receptor (beta chain) was identified during a study of T cells after posttransplantation cyclophosphamide. Clones were sequenced by immunoSEQ multiplex PCR, and TCRdb holds only the in-frame ones, with some missing. The sample has 10,000 to 13,000 clones, approximately 95% seen once. J was trimmed by 4 bases and V by 6 bases; bases with no gene match: 7. The CDR3 contains 14 residues. Germline assignment: CDR1 SGHTA and CDR2 FQGTGA. Source material: naive CD8+ T cells sorted from PBMCs. The V gene is TRBV7-3, the J gene TRBJ2-3, with 7 bases matching TRBD2. The sequence derives from a man between 25 and 39 years old in good health and a related stem cell transplant donor. CDR3 protein: CASSRGGRSDTQYF. The CDR3 DNA sequence: TGTGCCAGCAGTCGCGGGGGTAGGTCAGATACGCAGTATTTT. Full variable domain (outside the CDR3, taken from reference TRBV7-3 and TRBJ2-3): GAGVSQTPSNKVTEKGKYVELRCDPISGHTALYWYRQSLGQGPEFLIYFQGTGAADDSGLPNDRFFAVRPEGSVSTLKIQRTERGDSAVYLCASSRGGRSDTQYFGPGTRLTVL.